Detailed here is one T cell receptor (beta chain). This clonotype has at least ten counts. The antigen it binds to is not known. Base qualities are not recorded, but no much larger clone differs from it by a single base. This entry is derived from a study of CD8 T cells in ankylosing spondylitis (dated by TCRdb to the late 2010s). In terms of the full investigation: T cell receptor beta repertoires were profiled in healthy donors and ankylosing spondylitis patients so that disease-linked TCR variants could be found. Peripheral blood was sampled, and synovial fluid was additionally collected from ankylosing spondylitis patients. In total, the full study cohort was made up of about 99 healthy donors and 25 to 30 ankylosing spondylitis patients. On the study overall, not on this receptor specifically: A CD8+ phenotype was shown by the disease-linked clones, which were found at relatively low frequencies in peripheral blood. Some of the motif variants had been reported before in the synovial fluid and blood of reactive arthritis patients, a finding that suggests common disease-initiation mechanisms. Blood from ankylosing spondylitis patients appeared to be characterized by a TCR beta motif made up of eight highly homologous amino acid variants. According to the report, matched synovial fluid samples from ankylosing spondylitis patients were significantly enriched for the disease-linked clones.

For this chain, trimming is 4 bases at the V end and 6 bases at the J end, and the number of junction bases without a gene match is 6. CDR1 and CDR2, looked up from the germline V gene, are SQVTM and ANQGSEA. From the cysteine through the phenylalanine, the CDR3 covers 15 amino acids. The entry retains the CDR3 DNA only, 45 bases that are in frame from base 1. Sequencing was performed on an Illumina HiSeq 2500. Quantitative 5'-RACE with molecular barcodes was used to prepare TCR beta libraries. Under the source paper's analysis protocol: A new computational method based on a probabilistic model of VDJ rearrangement was used to identify disease-linked TCR variants. TCRdb reran the public reads through fastp at Q25 and MiXCR, keeping productive beta chains. Rows are combined by CDR3 protein, so each entry shows the most common genes and DNA. In this record, the V and J calls reflect TCRdb's handling and not the investigators' own analysis. For this sample there are about 840,000 distinct CDR3 sequences; approximately 12% appear just once. The top ten constitute approximately 0.46% of the sample.

This receptor was taken from a male donor with ankylosing spondylitis. The chain employs TRBV29-1 and TRBJ1-4; TRBD1 fits 12 bases in the junction. Sequencing input: blood, either unsorted or a sorted T cell fraction (not recorded which). The CDR3 corresponds to CSVVGTGGFDEKLFF. The nucleotide sequence is TGCAGCGTTGTAGGGACAGGGGGCTTTGATGAAAAACTGTTTTTT.